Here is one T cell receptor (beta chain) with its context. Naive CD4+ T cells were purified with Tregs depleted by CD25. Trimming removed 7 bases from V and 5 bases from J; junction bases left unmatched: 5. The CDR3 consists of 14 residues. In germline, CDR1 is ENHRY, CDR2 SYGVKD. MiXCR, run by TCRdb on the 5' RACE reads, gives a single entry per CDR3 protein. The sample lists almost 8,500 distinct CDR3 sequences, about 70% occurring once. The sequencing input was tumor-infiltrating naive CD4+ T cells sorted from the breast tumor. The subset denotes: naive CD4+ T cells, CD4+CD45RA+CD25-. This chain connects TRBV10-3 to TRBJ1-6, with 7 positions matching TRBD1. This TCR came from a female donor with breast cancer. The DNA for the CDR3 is TGTGCCATCAATGCAGGGGGGAATAATTCACCCCTCCACTTT. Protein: CAINAGGNNSPLHF.